This T cell receptor (beta chain) was profiled in a study of molecular identifiers for immune sequencing clone quantification. TCRdb re-derived calls from the PCR reads in MiXCR, one entry per CDR3 protein. The table records nearly 650,000 distinct CDR3 sequences, over 25% of them present only once. Germline CDR1 SGHTA, CDR2 FQGNSA. The junction had 13 bases not matched to a gene; V was cut back by 8 bases and J by 1 base. The CDR3 extends over 16 amino acids. The chain carries TRBV7-2 and TRBJ2-5; TRBD1 matches at 7 bases. The source material was naive CD8+ T cells from blood, with Jurkat cell RNA spiked in. The sample's subset: FACS-sorted CD8+CD4-CCR7+CD45RA+ naive T cells. This TCR was sampled from a human donor in good health. Some libraries in this study had Jurkat cell RNA spiked in. CDR3 DNA sequence: TGTGCCAGCCGCCCGGACAGGTTGAGGGGCCAAGAGACCCAGTACTTC. Its protein is CASRPDRLRGQETQYF.